Below, 28 T cell receptor beta chains from the same sample are listed, as sequenced in a study of blood T cell repertoires in COVID-19. Sequenced by immunoSEQ multiplex PCR; TCRdb stores in-frame clones only, minus some. The sample carries tens of thousands of clones, roughly 80% recorded once. Input material: peripheral blood. Source of these receptors: a woman of 80 years or more with active or convalescent COVID-19.

This clone was seen more than once but under ten times. The gene calls are TRBV28 and TRBJ1-2, with 9 bases aligning to TRBD1. The CDR3 is 14 amino acids. V lost 2 bases, J lost 4 bases, and 2 bases stayed unmatched. Germline V gene data show CDR1 as MDHEN and CDR2 as SYDVKM. The CDR3 bases are TGTGCCAGCAGTTTACCGGGACAGGGCTATGGCTACACCTTC. Protein: CASSLPGQGYGYTF.

This clone came up once. V and J are TRBV5-1 and TRBJ2-7; perhaps TRBD1 as D (5 bases). Germline assignment: CDR1 SGHRS and CDR2 YFSETQ. The CDR3 consists of 13 residues. V lost 6 bases to trimming and J lost 0 bases, with 10 bases between them. CDR3 DNA sequence: TGCGCCAGCACCAGGGCCAGCTCCTACGAGCAGTACTTC. This gives the protein CASTRASSYEQYF. Complete variable domain (other parts from reference TRBV5-1 and TRBJ2-7): KAGVTQTPRYLIKTRGQQVTLSCSPISGHRSVSWYQQTPGQGLQFLFEYFSETQRNKGNFPGRFSGRQFSNSRSEMNVSTLELGDSALYLCASTRASSYEQYFGPGTRLTVT.

This clone was counted between two and nine times. The chain has TRBV6-2 or TRBV6-3 and TRBJ2-5; 11 nucleotides match TRBD2. CDR3 size: 16 residues. Germline trimming cut 2 bases from V and 7 bases from J; bases unmatched to any gene: 9. Germline assignment: CDR1 MNHEY and CDR2 SVGEGT. The CDR3 spells CASSYVAGGPLGTQYF. The CDR3 coding sequence is TGTGCCAGCAGTTACGTAGCGGGAGGGCCTCTAGGGACCCAGTACTTC.

V is TRBV5-4 and J is TRBJ2-7; 12 positions agree with TRBD2. Trimming at V came to 0 bases and at J to 5 bases, leaving 0 bases not matched to a gene. This CDR3 is 14 amino acids long. CDR1 and CDR2 from the germline V gene are SGHNT and YYREEE (reference sequence). CDR3 nucleotides: TGTGCCAGCAGCTTGGGACTAGCGGGAGACGAGCAGTACTTC. It encodes CASSLGLAGDEQYF.

The chain couples TRBV5-1 to TRBJ2-2, with 11 positions matching TRBD2. Germline V gene sequence: CDR1 SGHRS, CDR2 YFSETQ. Germline trimming cut 6 bases from V and 3 bases from J; bases unmatched to any gene: 4. The CDR3 has 15 amino acids. The CDR3 nucleotides are TGCGCCAGCAATCCGACTAGCGGGGACACCGGGGAGCTGTTTTTT. As protein: CASNPTSGDTGELFF. Looking up the rest from reference TRBV5-1 and TRBJ2-2 gives the full variable domain: KAGVTQTPRYLIKTRGQQVTLSCSPISGHRSVSWYQQTPGQGLQFLFEYFSETQRNKGNFPGRFSGRQFSNSRSEMNVSTLELGDSALYLCASNPTSGDTGELFFGEGSRLTVL.

The chain has TRBV29-1 and TRBJ2-1, with TRBD2 identical over 11 bases. The CDR3 is made up of 15 amino acids. CDR1 SQVTM and CDR2 ANQGSEA come from the germline V gene. Germline trimming cut 7 bases from V and 4 bases from J; bases unmatched to any gene: 9. CDR3 DNA: TGCAGCGCACATCCCGGGACTAGCGGTTACAATGAGCAGTTCTTC. Translation: CSAHPGTSGYNEQFF.

The chain joins TRBV5-1 to TRBJ1-2, with TRBD1 matching over 7 bases. Looked up from germline, CDR1 is SGHRS and CDR2 is YFSETQ. This CDR3 comprises 15 residues. Trimming took 1 base from V and 5 from J; bases not matched to a gene: 8. DNA of the CDR3: TGCGCCAGCAGCTTGAATTCAGGGGGTCCTTATGGCTACACCTTC. It translates to CASSLNSGGPYGYTF.

The genes are TRBV12-3 or TRBV12-4 and TRBJ1-6; the D is unclear. The CDR3 is 13 amino acids. V was trimmed by 3 bases and J by 12 bases, leaving 12 bases between them. The CDR3 here is CASSLRASKPLHF. The CDR3 bases are TGTGCCAGCAGTTTGAGGGCCAGCAAACCCCTCCACTTT.

J is TRBJ2-1 and V is TRBV11-1; TRBD2 aligns across 10 bases. The CDR3 length is 14 residues. Germline CDR1 SGHAT, CDR2 FQDESV (reference sequence). The trim removed 5 bases at V and 6 bases at J, leaving 4 bases unmatched. The CDR3 coding sequence is TGTGCCAGCAGCGTGGGACTAGCGTCCAATGAGCAGTTCTTC. This translates into CASSVGLASNEQFF.

The rearrangement uses TRBV12-3 or TRBV12-4 and TRBJ1-2; D remains ambiguous. This CDR3 spans 11 amino acids. Between the trimmed V and J ends, which lost 3 bases and 6 bases, there was a span of 5 bases. CDR3 loop: CASSFGDGYTF. The CDR3 region has the DNA TGTGCCAGCAGTTTCGGGGATGGCTACACCTTC.

The chain links TRBV18 to TRBJ2-3; D ambiguous. The V end lost 2 bases, the J end lost 0 bases, and 9 bases lay between the germline ends. This CDR3 has 15 amino acids. CDR1 is KGHSH and CDR2 is LQKENI in the germline V gene. The CDR3 loop reads CASSPSSGSTDTQYF. The CDR3, as DNA: TGTGCCAGCTCACCATCGTCCGGGAGCACAGATACGCAGTATTTT.

The chain is built from TRBV7-8 and TRBJ1-2; weak D call: TRBD1 (5 bases). V dropped 1 base and J dropped 0 bases, with 12 bases sitting between them. This CDR3 has 16 residues. Germline V gene data show CDR1 as SGHVS and CDR2 as FQNEAQ. CDR3 DNA sequence: TGTGCCAGCAGCTTAGTTGGGGCGCGACCTAACTATGGCTACACCTTC. Its protein is CASSLVGARPNYGYTF.

This chain joins TRBV10-1 and TRBJ2-3; 16 bases match TRBD2. The CDR3 is made up of 20 amino acids. Per the germline V gene, CDR1 is WNHNN and CDR2 is SYGVQD (reference sequence). The V segment lost 5 bases and the J segment 2 bases; nucleotides outside the gene matches: 13. In DNA form, the CDR3 reads TGCGCCAGCAGTCTGGGGACTAGCGGGAGGGGTTGGGTATCCACAGATACGCAGTATTTT. It translates to CASSLGTSGRGWVSTDTQYF.

This clone has a handful of counts. The rearrangement links TRBV7-9 to TRBJ1-6; 11 bases are a match to TRBD1. V gave up 8 bases and J gave up 10 bases; unmatched junction bases: 10. This CDR3 is 15 amino acids long. Germline V gene data show CDR1 as SEHNR and CDR2 as FQNEAQ (reference sequence). CDR3 amino acids: CASQLRTGGSSPLHF. The DNA of the CDR3 is TGTGCCAGCCAATTACGGACAGGGGGCAGCTCACCCCTCCACTTT.

The chain recombines TRBV24-1 with TRBJ2-3; no reliable D call. CDR3 length: 13 amino acids. Trimming shortened V by 5 bases and J by 2 bases, and 7 bases separated the two germline ends. CDR1 KGHDR and CDR2 SFDVKD come from the germline V gene. CDR3 nucleotide sequence: TGTGCCACCAGTGTTCCCAACACAGATACGCAGTATTTT. It codes for CATSVPNTDTQYF.

Details on this clone: At one end, the junction sequence differs from germline, possibly due to a read error. The rearrangement links TRBV5-1 to TRBJ2-2; 9 bases align to TRBD2. The CDR3 is 15 residues long. Germline CDR1 and CDR2: SGHRS and YFSETQ. The CDR3 DNA is TGCGCCAGCACCTTGACTAGCGGCCCCACCGGGGAGCTGTTTTTT. Residues: CASTLTSGPTGELFF.

The chain combines TRBV4-1 with TRBJ1-3; no clear D. V was pared by 0 bases and J by 0 bases, with 6 bases between. Per germline, CDR1 MGHRA and CDR2 YSYEKL. The length of the CDR3 is 15 residues. The CDR3 coding sequence is TGCGCCAGCAGCCAAGACGAGCGCTCTGGAAACACCATATATTTT. Its protein product is CASSQDERSGNTIYF.

The chain uses TRBV5-1 and TRBJ2-5; 13 bases match TRBD2. Germline V gives CDR1 SGHRS, CDR2 YFSETQ. CDR3 length equals 16 residues. J lost 1 base, V lost 5 bases, and 5 bases had no gene match. The chain's CDR3 is CASSRGLAGSQETQYF. The CDR3 coding sequence is TGCGCCAGCAGTAGGGGACTAGCGGGGTCCCAAGAGACCCAGTACTTC.

The table lists this clone with a count of one. The V call is TRBV5-1, the J call TRBJ2-5; 12 nucleotides agree with TRBD2. Trimming removed 4 bases from V and 5 bases from J; junction bases left unmatched: 3. CDR3 length: 14 amino acids. Germline CDR1 and CDR2: SGHRS and YFSETQ. The CDR3: CASSMTSGGETQYF. The DNA for the CDR3 is TGCGCCAGCAGCATGACTAGCGGGGGTGAGACCCAGTACTTC. The whole variable domain, filled in from reference TRBV5-1 and TRBJ2-5, reads KAGVTQTPRYLIKTRGQQVTLSCSPISGHRSVSWYQQTPGQGLQFLFEYFSETQRNKGNFPGRFSGRQFSNSRSEMNVSTLELGDSALYLCASSMTSGGETQYFGPGTRLLVL.

The CDR3 protein is CASSFDTGPFNQPQHF. The CDR3 DNA reads as TGTGCCAGCAGCTTCGATACAGGGCCTTTTAATCAGCCCCAGCATTTT. The chain is built from TRBV7-9 and TRBJ1-5; TRBD1 might be the D (6 bases). This CDR3 is built from 16 residues. V was pared by 3 bases and J by 4 bases, with 16 bases between. The germline gives CDR1 SEHNR, CDR2 FQNEAQ (reference sequence).

This chain links TRBV3-1 (or the pseudogene TRBV3-2) with TRBJ2-7; unclear D gene. The germline gives CDR1 LGHDT, CDR2 YNNKEL (reference sequence). V was trimmed by 4 bases and J by 3 bases, leaving 10 bases between them. The CDR3 extends over 13 amino acids. This chain's CDR3 is CASSLTLDYEQYF. For the CDR3, the DNA is TGTGCCAGCAGCCTAACCTTAGACTACGAGCAGTACTTC.

The chain recombines TRBV7-2 with TRBJ2-1, with 7 bases matching TRBD2. The V and J ends lost 4 bases and 6 bases, in that order; junction bases with no gene match: 9. This CDR3 has 15 residues. Looked up from germline, CDR1 is SGHTA and CDR2 is FQGNSA. CDR3 residues: CASSWLAEFPNEQFF. The DNA of the CDR3 is TGTGCCAGCAGCTGGCTAGCGGAGTTTCCCAATGAGCAGTTCTTC.

The sample holds one count of this clone. This chain connects TRBV5-1 to TRBJ2-2, with 7 bases that match TRBD2. CDR3 size: 16 residues. Per the germline V gene, CDR1 is SGHRS and CDR2 is YFSETQ. Trimming cost V 0 bases and J 4 bases; bases outside gene matches: 6. The CDR3 here is CASSLEASGFTGELFF. CDR3 nucleotides: TGCGCCAGCAGCTTGGAGGCTAGCGGCTTCACCGGGGAGCTGTTTTTT.

CDR3 nucleotide sequence: TGCGCCAGCAGCTTGGAGTGGGGGACAGGCAATGAAAAACTGTTTTTT. Protein: CASSLEWGTGNEKLFF. The chain recombines TRBV5-1 with TRBJ1-4; 8 bases fit TRBD1. Germline values: CDR1 SGHRS, CDR2 YFSETQ. The length of the CDR3 is 16 residues. V lost 0 bases and J lost 5; bases outside the gene matches: 6.

The J gene is TRBJ2-2, the V gene TRBV6-5; 10 bases are shared with TRBD1. Germline-derived CDR1 and CDR2 are MNHEY and SVGAGI. Germline trimming cut 2 bases from V and 3 bases from J; bases unmatched to any gene: 3. The CDR3 runs 16 residues. CDR3 DNA sequence: TGTGCCAGCAGTTACGATGGGACAGGGGACACCGGGGAGCTGTTTTTT. Translating gives CASSYDGTGDTGELFF.

The chain couples TRBV28 to TRBJ1-5; D uncertain. V shed 8 bases and J shed 2 bases, with 7 bases lying between them. Looked up from germline, CDR1 is MDHEN and CDR2 is SYDVKM. The length of the CDR3 is 12 residues. The CDR3 DNA reads TGTGCCAGCGGCGGCGGCAATCAGCCCCAGCATTTT. Protein product: CASGGGNQPQHF.

The sample holds many counts of this clone. This sequence joins TRBV6-6 and TRBJ2-7; 7 nucleotides match TRBD2. This CDR3 has 13 residues. The V gene's germline CDR1 is MNHNY and CDR2 SVGAGI (reference sequence). Trimming took 7 bases from V and 2 from J; bases not matched to a gene: 5. CDR3 region: CASTPSGAYEQYF. The CDR3 bases are TGTGCCAGCACCCCGAGCGGGGCCTACGAGCAGTACTTC.

This clone came up once. CDR3 DNA: TGTGCCAGCAGCTTTAGACTGAGGATAACTAACTATGGCTACACCTTC. It encodes CASSFRLRITNYGYTF. This chain connects TRBV5-6 to TRBJ1-2; D is uncertain. V was trimmed by 2 bases and J by 0 bases, leaving 14 bases between them. CDR3 length: 16 residues. Germline assignment: CDR1 SGHDT and CDR2 YYEEEE. The full variable domain, with the rest looked up from reference TRBV5-6 and TRBJ1-2, is DAGVTQSPTHLIKTRGQQVTLRCSPKSGHDTVSWYQQALGQGPQFIFQYYEEEERQRGNFPDRFSGHQFPNYSSELNVNALLLGDSALYLCASSFRLRITNYGYTFGSGTRLTVV.